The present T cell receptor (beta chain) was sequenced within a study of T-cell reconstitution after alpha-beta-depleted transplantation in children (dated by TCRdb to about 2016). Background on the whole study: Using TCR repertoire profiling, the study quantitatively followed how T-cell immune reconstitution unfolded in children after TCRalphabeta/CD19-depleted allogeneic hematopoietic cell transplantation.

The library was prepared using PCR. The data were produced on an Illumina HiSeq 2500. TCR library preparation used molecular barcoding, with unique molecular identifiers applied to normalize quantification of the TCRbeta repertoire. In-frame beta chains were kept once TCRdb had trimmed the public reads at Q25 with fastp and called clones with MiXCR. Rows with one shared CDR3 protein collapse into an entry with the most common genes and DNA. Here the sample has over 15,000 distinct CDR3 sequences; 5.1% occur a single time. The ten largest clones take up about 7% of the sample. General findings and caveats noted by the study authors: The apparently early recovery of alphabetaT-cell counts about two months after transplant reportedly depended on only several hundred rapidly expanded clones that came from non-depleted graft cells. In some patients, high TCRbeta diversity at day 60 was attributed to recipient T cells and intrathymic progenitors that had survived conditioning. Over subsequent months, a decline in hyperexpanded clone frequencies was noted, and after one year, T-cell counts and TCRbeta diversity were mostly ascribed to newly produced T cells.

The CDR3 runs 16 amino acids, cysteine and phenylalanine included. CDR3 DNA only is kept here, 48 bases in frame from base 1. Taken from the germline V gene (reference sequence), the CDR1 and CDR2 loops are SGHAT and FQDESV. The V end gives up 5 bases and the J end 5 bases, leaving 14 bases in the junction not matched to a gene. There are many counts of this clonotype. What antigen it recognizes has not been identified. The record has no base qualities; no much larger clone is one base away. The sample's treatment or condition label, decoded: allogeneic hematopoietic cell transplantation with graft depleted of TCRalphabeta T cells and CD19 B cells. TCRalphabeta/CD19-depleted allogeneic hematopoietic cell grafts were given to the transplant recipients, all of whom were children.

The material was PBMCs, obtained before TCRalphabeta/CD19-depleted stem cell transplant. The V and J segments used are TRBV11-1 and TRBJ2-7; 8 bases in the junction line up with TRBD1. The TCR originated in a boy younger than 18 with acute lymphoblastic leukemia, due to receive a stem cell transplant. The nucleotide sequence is TGTGCCAGCAGCCTATTCCCGACAGGGGTTATCGACGAGCAGTACTTC. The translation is CASSLFPTGVIDEQYF.